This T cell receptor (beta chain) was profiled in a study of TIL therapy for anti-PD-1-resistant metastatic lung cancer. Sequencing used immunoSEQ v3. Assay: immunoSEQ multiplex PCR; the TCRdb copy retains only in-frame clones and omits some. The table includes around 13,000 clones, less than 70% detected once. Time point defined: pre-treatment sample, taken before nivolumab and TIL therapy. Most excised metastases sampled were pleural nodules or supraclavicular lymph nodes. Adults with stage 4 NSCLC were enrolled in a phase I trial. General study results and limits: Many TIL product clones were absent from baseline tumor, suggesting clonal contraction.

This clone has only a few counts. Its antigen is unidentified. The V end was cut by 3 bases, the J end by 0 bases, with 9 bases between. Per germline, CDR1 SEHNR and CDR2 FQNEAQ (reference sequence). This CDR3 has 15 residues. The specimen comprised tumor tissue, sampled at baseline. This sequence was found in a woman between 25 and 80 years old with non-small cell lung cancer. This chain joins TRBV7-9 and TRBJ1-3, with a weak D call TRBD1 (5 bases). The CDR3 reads CASSLGEFSGNTIYF. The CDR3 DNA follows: TGTGCCAGCAGCTTGGGGGAGTTCTCTGGAAACACCATATATTTT.